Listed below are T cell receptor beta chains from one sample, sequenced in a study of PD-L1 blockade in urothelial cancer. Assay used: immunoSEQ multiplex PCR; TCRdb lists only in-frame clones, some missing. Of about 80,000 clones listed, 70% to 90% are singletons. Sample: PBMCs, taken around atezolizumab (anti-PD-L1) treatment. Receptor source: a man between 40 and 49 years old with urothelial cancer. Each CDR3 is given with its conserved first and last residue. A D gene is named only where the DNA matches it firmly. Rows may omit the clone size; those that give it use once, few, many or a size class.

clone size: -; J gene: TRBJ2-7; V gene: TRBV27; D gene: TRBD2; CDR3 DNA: TGTGCCAGGGCCTCTAGCGGGAATAGTCTCTACGAGCAGTACTTC; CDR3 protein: CARASSGNSLYEQYF
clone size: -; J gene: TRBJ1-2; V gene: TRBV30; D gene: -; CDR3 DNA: TGTGCCTGGAGTCTTAGATGGGGCTACACCTTC; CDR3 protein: CAWSLRWGYTF
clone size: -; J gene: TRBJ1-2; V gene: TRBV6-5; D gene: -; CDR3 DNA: TGTGCCAGCAGTCCCGGCTGGGGCGCAGGCTACACCTTC; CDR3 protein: CASSPGWGAGYTF
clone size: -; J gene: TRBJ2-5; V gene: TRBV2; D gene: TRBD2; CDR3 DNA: TGTGCCAGCAGTCTAGCGGGAGGAGAGACCCAGTACTTC; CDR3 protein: CASSLAGGETQYF
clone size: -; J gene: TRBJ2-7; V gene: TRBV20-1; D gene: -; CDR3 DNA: TGCAGTGCTAGAGATCAGTACGTGCAGTACTTC; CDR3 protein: CSARDQYVQYF
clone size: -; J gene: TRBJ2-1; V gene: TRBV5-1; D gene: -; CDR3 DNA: TGCGCCAGCAGCTTGGGGCAGGGGAGTAACGATGAGCAGTTCTTC; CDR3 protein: CASSLGQGSNDEQFF
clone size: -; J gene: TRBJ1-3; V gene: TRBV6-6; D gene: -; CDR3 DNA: TGTGCCAGCAGTCCCACAGGGAGAAACACCATATATTTT; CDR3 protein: CASSPTGRNTIYF
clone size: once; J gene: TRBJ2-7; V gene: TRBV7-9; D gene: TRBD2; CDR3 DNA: TGTGCCAGCAGCTTAGGGGGCGGGGGGCGAGACGAGCAGTACTTC; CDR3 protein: CASSLGGGGRDEQYF
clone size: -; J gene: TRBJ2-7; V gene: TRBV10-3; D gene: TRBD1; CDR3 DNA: TGTGCCATCAGTGAGTCGACAGGGCGTATGTACGAGCAGTACTTC; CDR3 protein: CAISESTGRMYEQYF
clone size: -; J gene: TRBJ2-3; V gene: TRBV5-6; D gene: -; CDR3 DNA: TGTGCCAGCAGTTTTCAGCGGAGCACTAGCACAGATACGCAGTATTTT; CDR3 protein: CASSFQRSTSTDTQYF
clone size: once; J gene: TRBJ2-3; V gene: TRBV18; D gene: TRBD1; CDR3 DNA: TGTGCCAGCTCACCCAAAACAGGGGCCTCCGGGGCAGATACGCAGTATTTT; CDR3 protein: CASSPKTGASGADTQYF
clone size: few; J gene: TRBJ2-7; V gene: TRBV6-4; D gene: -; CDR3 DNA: TGTGCCAGCAGGACCGGGACAATTTACGAGCAGTACTTC; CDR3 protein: CASRTGTIYEQYF
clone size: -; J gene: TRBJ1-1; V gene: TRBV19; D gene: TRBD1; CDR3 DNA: TGTGCCAGTATCGAGTTAGGACAGGCAAACACTGAAGCTTTCTTT; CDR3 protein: CASIELGQANTEAFF
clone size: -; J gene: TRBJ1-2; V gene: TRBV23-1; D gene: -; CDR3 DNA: TGCGCCAGCAGTCACGTGGACAGACCTTATGGCTACACCTTC; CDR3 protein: CASSHVDRPYGYTF
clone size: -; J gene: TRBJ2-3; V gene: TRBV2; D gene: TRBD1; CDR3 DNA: TGTGCCGCCCACGACAGGGGAAGCACAGATACGCAGTATTTT; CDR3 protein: CAAHDRGSTDTQYF
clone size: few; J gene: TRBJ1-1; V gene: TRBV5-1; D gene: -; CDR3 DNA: TGCGCCAGCAGCCCGGAGCCCGTCGGAAAAACTGAAGCTTTCTTT; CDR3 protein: CASSPEPVGKTEAFF
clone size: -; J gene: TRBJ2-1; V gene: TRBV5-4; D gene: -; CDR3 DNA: TGTGCCAGCAGCTTGGAACAGGTCAATGAGCAGTTCTTC; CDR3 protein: CASSLEQVNEQFF
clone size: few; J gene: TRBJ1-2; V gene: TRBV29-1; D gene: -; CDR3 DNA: TGCAGCGTTGAAGGATTTCAGGGTCAAGGCTACACCTTC; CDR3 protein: CSVEGFQGQGYTF
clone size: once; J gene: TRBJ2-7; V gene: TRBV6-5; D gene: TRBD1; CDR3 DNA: TGTGCCAGCAGCCGCTCAGGGGGCGGTTACGAGCAGTACTTC; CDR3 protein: CASSRSGGGYEQYF
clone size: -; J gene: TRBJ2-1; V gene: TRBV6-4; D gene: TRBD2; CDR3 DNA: TGTGCCAGCAGGGAAACTAGCGGGAGGGGGTACAATGAGCAGTTCTTC; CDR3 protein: CASRETSGRGYNEQFF
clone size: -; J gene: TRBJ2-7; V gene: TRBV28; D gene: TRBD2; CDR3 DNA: TGTGCCAGCAGTATTCCGGGACTAGCGGGTTCCTACGAGCAGTACTTC; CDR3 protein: CASSIPGLAGSYEQYF
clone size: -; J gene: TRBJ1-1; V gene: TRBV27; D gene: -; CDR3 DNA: TGTGCAGCGGGGGGGGACCCGAGAACTGAAGCTTTCTTT; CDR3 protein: CAAGGDPRTEAFF
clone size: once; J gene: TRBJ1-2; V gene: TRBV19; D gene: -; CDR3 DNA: TGTGCCAGTAAGGGAGGCCCTCATGGCTACACCTTC; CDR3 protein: CASKGGPHGYTF
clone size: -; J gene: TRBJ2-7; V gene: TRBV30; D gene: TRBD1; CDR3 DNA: TGTGCCTGGAGTGGTACGGGACAGGCGATCCGTCCGGGCGAGCAGTACTTC; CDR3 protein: CAWSGTGQAIRPGEQYF
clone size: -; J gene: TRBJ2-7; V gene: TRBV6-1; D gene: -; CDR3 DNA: TGTGCCAGCTCCAGGGGTGAGTCCTACGAGCAGTACTTC; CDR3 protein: CASSRGESYEQYF
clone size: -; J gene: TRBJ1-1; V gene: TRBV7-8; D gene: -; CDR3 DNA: TGTGCCAGCAGCTTAGCAGGCCAGGGATCGAACACTGAAGCTTTCTTT; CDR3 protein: CASSLAGQGSNTEAFF
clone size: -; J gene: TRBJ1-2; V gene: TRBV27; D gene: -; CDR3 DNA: TGTGCCAGTACGGGGGGAGGGGGCTACACCTTC; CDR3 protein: CASTGGGGYTF
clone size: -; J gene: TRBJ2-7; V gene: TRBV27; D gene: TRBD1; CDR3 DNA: TGTGCCAGCAGTGGCGAAGGGACAGGGGTCCACTCCTACGAGCAGTACTTC; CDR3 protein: CASSGEGTGVHSYEQYF
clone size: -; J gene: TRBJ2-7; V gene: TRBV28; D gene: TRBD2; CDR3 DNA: TGTGCCAGCAGTTACTCAACTAGCGGGAGGAACGAGCAGTACTTC; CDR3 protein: CASSYSTSGRNEQYF
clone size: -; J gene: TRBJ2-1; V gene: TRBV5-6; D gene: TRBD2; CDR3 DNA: TGTGCCAGCAGCTTCGGGACTAGCGGTAGCAATGAGCAGTTCTTC; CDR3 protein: CASSFGTSGSNEQFF
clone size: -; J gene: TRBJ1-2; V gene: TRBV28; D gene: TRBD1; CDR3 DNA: TGTGCCAGCCGGAAACAACGACAGGGAATAGGGAGCTACACCTTC; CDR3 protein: CASRKQRQGIGSYTF
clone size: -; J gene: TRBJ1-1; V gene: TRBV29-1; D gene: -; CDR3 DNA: TGCAGCGTTGCTTTGGTCACCAGGGCAGGGGCTTTCTTT; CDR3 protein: CSVALVTRAGAFF
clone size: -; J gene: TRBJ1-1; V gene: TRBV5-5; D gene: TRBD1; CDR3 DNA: TGTGCCAGCTATCCCGCACAGGGGACGAACACTGAAGCTTTCTTT; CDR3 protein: CASYPAQGTNTEAFF
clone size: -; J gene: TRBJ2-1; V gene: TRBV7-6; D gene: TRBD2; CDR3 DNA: TGTGCCAGCAGCCCCCGGGGACTAGCGGGAGGAATGGAGCAGTTCTTC; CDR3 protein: CASSPRGLAGGMEQFF
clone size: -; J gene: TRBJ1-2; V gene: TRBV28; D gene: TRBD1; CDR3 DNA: TGTGCCAGCAGACTGCAGGGGGCCTCTAACTATGGCTACACCTTC; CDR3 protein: CASRLQGASNYGYTF
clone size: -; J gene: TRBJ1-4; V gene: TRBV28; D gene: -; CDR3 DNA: TGTGCCAGCGGCTCTTTTGAAAAACTGTTTTTT; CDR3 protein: CASGSFEKLFF
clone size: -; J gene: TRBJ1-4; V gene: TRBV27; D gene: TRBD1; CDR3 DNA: TGTGCCAGCGGACGTCGAGGGACAGGGGGTATGGGGGATGAAAAACTGTTTTTT; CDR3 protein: CASGRRGTGGMGDEKLFF
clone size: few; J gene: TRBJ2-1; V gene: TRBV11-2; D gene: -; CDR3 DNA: TGTGCCAGCAGCTTTCAGGTGAATGAGCAGTTCTTC; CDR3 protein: CASSFQVNEQFF
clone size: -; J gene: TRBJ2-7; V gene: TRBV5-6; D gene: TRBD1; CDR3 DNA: TGTGCCAGCAGCCGGCAGGGACAGGGAGCGCGGGAGCAGTACTTC; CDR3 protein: CASSRQGQGAREQYF
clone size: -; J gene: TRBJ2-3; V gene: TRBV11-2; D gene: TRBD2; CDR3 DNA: TGTGCCAGCAGCCCGGGGACTAGCGGCACAGATACGCAGTATTTT; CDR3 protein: CASSPGTSGTDTQYF
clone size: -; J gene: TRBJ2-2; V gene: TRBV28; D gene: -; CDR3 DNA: TGTGCCAGCATGGGCGACTCCCGCGGGACCGGGGAGCTGTTTTTT; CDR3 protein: CASMGDSRGTGELFF
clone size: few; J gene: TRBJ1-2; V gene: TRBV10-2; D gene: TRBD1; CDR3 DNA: TGCGCCAGCAGCACGTATTCGACAGGGGGGAATGGCTACACCTTC; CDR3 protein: CASSTYSTGGNGYTF
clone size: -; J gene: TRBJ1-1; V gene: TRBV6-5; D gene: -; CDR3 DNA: TGTGCCAGCAAAATCCGGGATACAACCCCTGAAGCTTTCTTT; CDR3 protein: CASKIRDTTPEAFF
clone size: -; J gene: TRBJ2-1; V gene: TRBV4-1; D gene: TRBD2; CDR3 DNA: TGCGCCAGCAGCCAAGCGGGACTAGGCGTAGCATACAATGAGCAGTTCTTC; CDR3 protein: CASSQAGLGVAYNEQFF
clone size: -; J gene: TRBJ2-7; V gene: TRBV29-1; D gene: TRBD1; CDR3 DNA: TGCAGCGCCGGACAGGGGGGGTACGAGCAGTACTTC; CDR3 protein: CSAGQGGYEQYF
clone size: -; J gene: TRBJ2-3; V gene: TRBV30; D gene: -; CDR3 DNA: TGTGCCTGGTCTGAACTCAGGGGTAGCACAGATACGCAGTATTTT; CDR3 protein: CAWSELRGSTDTQYF
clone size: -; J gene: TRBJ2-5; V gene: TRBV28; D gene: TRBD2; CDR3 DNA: TGTGCCAGCAGTGGGACTAGCGGGCAAGAGACCCAGTACTTC; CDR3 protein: CASSGTSGQETQYF
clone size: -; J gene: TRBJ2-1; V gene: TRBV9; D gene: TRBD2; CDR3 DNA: TGTGCCAGCAGCCCAAGCGGGAGCTCCTACAATGAGCAGTTCTTC; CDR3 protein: CASSPSGSSYNEQFF